This TCR beta chain was sequenced in a study of T-cell memory formation after mild COVID-19. As for this clonotype: Its specificity is unknown.

Germline CDR1 is MDHEN and CDR2 is SYDVKM. The V gene lost 5 bases and the J gene lost 11 bases, with 21 bases spanning the gap. The CDR3 contains 14 residues. The authors produced TCR alpha and TCR beta cDNA libraries with sample barcodes and UMIs by 5'RACE using constant-segment primers. In TCRdb, the 5' RACE reads were re-called with MiXCR into one record per CDR3 protein. The sample carries 270,000 or so distinct CDR3 sequences, over 15% recorded once. Overall study findings and caveats: Contracting CD8+ clones were enriched in EMRA, CD4+ mainly in CM and EM. Memory sampled before infection contained some responding clones, suggesting cross-reactive memory joined. Clones contracting day 15 to 85 were balanced CD4/CD8; later expanders leaned CD4+.

The specimen was PBMCs or a T cell subset sorted from them (not recorded which). This TCR derives from a man between 18 and 35 years old who had mild COVID-19 (a few samples of this study predate the infection). Cell type and time point are not known. This rearrangement joins TRBV28 to TRBJ1-1; tentatively, D is TRBD1 (6 bases). The chain's CDR3 is CASSSPGGTMEAFF. DNA for the CDR3: TGTGCCAGCAGTAGCCCCGGGGGGACAATGGAGGCTTTCTTT.